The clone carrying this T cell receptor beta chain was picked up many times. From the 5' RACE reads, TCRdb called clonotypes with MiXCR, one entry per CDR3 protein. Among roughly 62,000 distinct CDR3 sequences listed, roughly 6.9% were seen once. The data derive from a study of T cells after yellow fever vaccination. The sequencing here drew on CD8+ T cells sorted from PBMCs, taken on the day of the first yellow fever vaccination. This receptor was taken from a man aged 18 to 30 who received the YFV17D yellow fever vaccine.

The CDR3 here is CASRPGTGTGELFF. The CDR3 coding sequence is TGTGCCAGCAGGCCCGGGACAGGGACCGGGGAGCTGTTTTTT. J is TRBJ2-2 and V is TRBV3-1; 9 nucleotides line up with TRBD1. The junction had 4 bases not matched to a gene; V was cut back by 6 bases and J by 5 bases. The length of the CDR3 is 14 residues. The germline CDR1 and CDR2 sequences are LGHDT and YNNKEL (reference sequence).